These 24 T cell receptor beta chains came from one sample sequenced in a study of blood T cell repertoires in COVID-19. The table came from immunoSEQ multiplex PCR; TCRdb's copy has only in-frame clones and leaves some out. Seen here are tens of thousands of clones, approximately 78% observed once, and the top ten hold approximately 14%. Material: peripheral blood. These receptors came from a human donor with acute or convalescent COVID-19. The donor label of this sample is uncertain.

CDR3 residues: CASSYLTSGGQLSSTYEQYF. In DNA form, the CDR3 reads TGTGCCAGCAGTTACTTGACTAGCGGGGGACAACTATCCTCGACCTACGAGCAGTACTTC. J is TRBJ2-7 and V is TRBV6-2 or TRBV6-3, with 12 positions matching TRBD2. The CDR3 covers 20 residues. Germline V CDR1 and CDR2: MNHEY, SVGEGT. V gave up 1 base and J gave up 2 bases; unmatched junction bases: 15.

This clone has only a few counts. The chain recombines TRBV6-5 with TRBJ1-2; no firm D call. The CDR3 is made up of 13 amino acids. The V end was cut by 7 bases, the J end by 5 bases, with 14 bases between. In germline, CDR1 is MNHEY, CDR2 SVGAGI. In DNA form, the CDR3 reads TGTGCCAGCACCCCGGGTTCGGGTTATGGCTACACCTTC. This translates into CASTPGSGYGYTF.

This chain connects TRBV10-3 to TRBJ2-3, with TRBD2 matching over 11 bases. V was clipped by 0 bases and J by 6 bases; unmatched bases: 8. The CDR3 length is 17 residues. Germline lookup yields CDR1 ENHRY and CDR2 SYGVKD. The CDR3: CAISESTSGGHRDTQYF. CDR3 nucleotides: TGTGCCATCAGTGAGTCAACTAGCGGGGGCCATAGGGATACGCAGTATTTT.

This clone was detected only a few times. The CDR3 is CASSYGDTEAFF. For the CDR3, the DNA is TGTGCCAGCAGCTACGGTGACACTGAAGCTTTCTTT. V usage is TRBV7-9 and J usage is TRBJ1-1; unclear D gene. The CDR3 extends over 12 amino acids. The ends were cut back, 4 bases at V and 3 bases at J, with 6 bases in the middle. Germline values: CDR1 SEHNR, CDR2 FQNEAQ (reference sequence).

This clone was seen a single time. J is TRBJ2-1 and V is TRBV6-2 or TRBV6-3; 7 nucleotides line up with TRBD2. J was trimmed by 5 bases and V by 2 bases; bases with no gene match: 6. Germline V gene data show CDR1 as MNHEY and CDR2 as SVGEGT. This CDR3 comprises 15 residues. The CDR3 region is CASSYRLAVNNEQFF. DNA of the CDR3: TGTGCCAGCAGTTACCGCCTAGCGGTAAACAATGAGCAGTTCTTC.

V gene TRBV3-1 (or the pseudogene TRBV3-2) combines with J gene TRBJ1-6; 9 bases fit TRBD1. The CDR3 runs 13 residues. Germline V gene data show CDR1 as LGHDT and CDR2 as YNNKEL (reference sequence). V lost 4 bases to trimming and J lost 9 bases; unmatched junction nucleotides: 1. The CDR3 region has the DNA TGTGCCAGCAGCCCGACAGGGGGTTCACCCCTCCACTTT. Translated, it gives CASSPTGGSPLHF.

The chain recombines TRBV12-3 or TRBV12-4 with TRBJ1-1; a possible D gene is TRBD1 (6 bases). Trimming removed 6 bases from V and 6 bases from J, with 14 bases in between. The CDR3 length is 13 residues. The CDR3 nucleotides read TGTGCCAGCAGGGGAAGGGGGAAGGCTGAAGCTTTCTTT. As protein: CASRGRGKAEAFF.

V is TRBV5-8 and J is TRBJ2-1; 8 bases match TRBD1. The CDR3 has 18 residues. Germline loops: CDR1 SGHTS, CDR2 YDEGEE. Trimming at V came to 2 bases and at J to 3 bases, leaving 13 bases not matched to a gene. The CDR3 region is CASSFIYRGQGLYNEQFF. The DNA of the CDR3 is TGTGCCAGCAGCTTTATCTATCGTGGACAGGGCCTCTACAATGAGCAGTTCTTC.

This clone showed up just a few times. The genes are TRBV18 and TRBJ1-1; the D is unclear. Trimming cost V 3 bases and J 0 bases, with 8 bases left between them. The CDR3 is made up of 14 amino acids. CDR1 and CDR2 (germline): KGHSH, LQKENI. CDR3 residues: CASSPGVLNTEAFF. CDR3 bases: TGTGCCAGCTCACCGGGCGTCTTGAACACTGAAGCTTTCTTT.

The rearrangement links TRBV7-9 to TRBJ1-4; the D is unclear. Trimming took off 2 bases at V and 7 bases at J, with 8 bases between the two ends. Germline CDR1 is SEHNR and CDR2 is FQNEAQ (reference sequence). The CDR3 consists of 13 residues. For the CDR3, the DNA is TGTGCCAGCAGCTTACGTAGTGCTGAAAAACTGTTTTTT. The encoded protein is CASSLRSAEKLFF.

This sequence joins TRBV24-1 and TRBJ2-2; TRBD1 agrees at 9 bases. The CDR3 runs 16 residues. Germline assignment: CDR1 KGHDR and CDR2 SFDVKD. Unmatched junction bases numbered 4, after V lost 2 bases and J lost 4 bases. The CDR3 loop reads CATSDWTGVATGELFF. CDR3 sequence (DNA): TGTGCCACCAGTGATTGGACAGGGGTCGCCACCGGGGAGCTGTTTTTT.

The J gene is TRBJ2-1, the V gene TRBV7-2; 9 positions match TRBD2. Losses at the gene ends were 3 bases for V and 4 bases for J; bases not matched to a gene: 4. Germline CDR1 and CDR2: SGHTA and FQGNSA. CDR3 size: 15 residues. In DNA form, the CDR3 reads TGTGCCAGCAGCTTTAGCGGGAGCCAATACAATGAGCAGTTCTTC. It translates to CASSFSGSQYNEQFF.

This chain links TRBV9 with TRBJ1-5; D perhaps matches TRBD1 (6 bases). CDR1 SGDLS and CDR2 YYNGEE come from the germline V gene. The germline V and J ends were trimmed by 0 bases and 5 bases, with 12 bases remaining between them. This CDR3 is built from 15 residues. CDR3: CASSVGGGKDQPQHF. The CDR3 region has the DNA TGTGCCAGCAGCGTAGGCGGGGGCAAGGATCAGCCCCAGCATTTT.

The chain links TRBV28 to TRBJ1-2; 7 nucleotides match TRBD1. V lost 8 bases to trimming and J lost 4 bases; unmatched junction nucleotides: 7. The CDR3 consists of 13 residues. Germline V gene data show CDR1 as MDHEN and CDR2 as SYDVKM. The CDR3 DNA reads TGTGCCAGCGGCAGGGGGTTGGGCTATGGCTACACCTTC. Protein: CASGRGLGYGYTF.

This clone was recorded once. The rearrangement links TRBV18 to TRBJ2-2, with TRBD1 matching over 7 bases. V shed 6 bases, J shed 4 bases, and the junction held 5 bases outside the gene matches. This CDR3 contains 14 residues. Germline V CDR1 and CDR2: KGHSH, LQKENI. CDR3 loop: CASSRDRSTGELFF. The CDR3 DNA follows: TGTGCCAGCTCTCGGGACAGATCCACCGGGGAGCTGTTTTTT.

The rearrangement joins TRBV11-3 to TRBJ2-1; no definite D call. The CDR3 totals 17 residues. The V end was cut by 5 bases, the J end by 0 bases, with 17 bases between. Germline V gene data show CDR1 as SGHNT and CDR2 as YENEEA. The CDR3 loop reads CASSPRDGPSSYNEQFF. DNA for the CDR3: TGTGCCAGCAGCCCCAGAGACGGCCCTAGCTCCTACAATGAGCAGTTCTTC.

The chain has TRBV7-7 and TRBJ2-3; D is unclear. CDR1 is SSHAT, CDR2 FNYEAQ, per germline (reference sequence). V was clipped by 2 bases and J by 4 bases, with 13 bases between them. This CDR3 region has 15 residues. CDR3 sequence (DNA): TGTGCCAGCAGCTTATCACTACGTGACTCAGATACGCAGTATTTT. Translating it yields CASSLSLRDSDTQYF.

The rearrangement links TRBV18 to TRBJ2-2; unclear D gene. Between the trimmed V and J ends, which lost 4 bases and 0 bases, there was a span of 12 bases. Germline loops: CDR1 KGHSH, CDR2 LQKENI. There are 16 residues in the CDR3. The CDR3 region has the DNA TGTGCCAGCTCACTCCTGTGGGCCTCGAACACCGGGGAGCTGTTTTTT. This translates into CASSLLWASNTGELFF. The whole variable domain, remainder taken from reference TRBV18 and TRBJ2-2, is NAGVMQNPRHLVRRRGQEARLRCSPMKGHSHVYWYRQLPEEGLKFMVYLQKENIIDESGMPKERFSAEFPKEGPSILRIQQVVRGDSAAYFCASSLLWASNTGELFFGEGSRLTVL.

This sequence joins TRBV2 and TRBJ1-1; D might be TRBD1 (6 bases). CDR3 length: 12 residues. V dropped 1 base and J dropped 14 bases, with 14 bases sitting between them. The germline V gene has CDR1 SNHLY and CDR2 FYNNEI. The DNA of the CDR3 is TGTGCCAGCAGTGAAGGGGGGCAGGGACGATTCTTT. Protein: CASSEGGQGRFF.

The rearrangement uses TRBV3-1 (or the pseudogene TRBV3-2) and TRBJ2-7; 7 positions agree with TRBD1. Germline V gives CDR1 LGHDT, CDR2 YNNKEL (reference sequence). The CDR3 runs 14 residues. The V gene end was trimmed by 0 bases and the J gene end by 4 bases; junction bases not matched to a gene: 3. The CDR3 nucleotides are TGTGCCAGCAGCCAAGACAGGGGGTTGTACGAGCAGTACTTC. As protein: CASSQDRGLYEQYF.

The chain carries TRBV9 and TRBJ2-7, with 10 nucleotides matching TRBD1. V trimming: 7 bases; J trimming: 3 bases; junction bases outside the gene matches: 1. CDR1 and CDR2 (germline): SGDLS, YYNGEE. The CDR3 covers 12 residues. CDR3 protein: CASGDRGYEQYF. In DNA, the CDR3 is TGTGCCAGCGGGGACAGGGGCTACGAGCAGTACTTC.

V is TRBV23-1 and J is TRBJ1-6; D gene ambiguous. TRBV23-1 is filed as an ORF, its function uncertain. The CDR3 spans 17 residues. Trimming left V 2 bases short and J 10 bases short, with 21 bases between. CDR3 in amino acids: CASSQGNGRESGSPLHF. CDR3 in DNA: TGCGCCAGCAGTCAAGGTAATGGGAGGGAGAGTGGCTCACCCCTCCACTTT.

The V and J genes are TRBV4-3 and TRBJ2-2, with 8 bases aligning to TRBD1. V lost 0 bases to trimming and J lost 3 bases; unmatched junction nucleotides: 3. The CDR3 is 16 residues long. The germline gives CDR1 LGHNA, CDR2 YSLEER. CDR3 coding DNA: TGCGCCAGCAGCCAAGACAGGGGGCTCGACACCGGGGAGCTGTTTTTT. This encodes CASSQDRGLDTGELFF.

The J gene is TRBJ1-2, the V gene TRBV6-6, with D possibly being TRBD1 (5 bases). The ends were cut back, 5 bases at V and 7 bases at J, with 17 bases in the middle. Germline assignment: CDR1 MNHNY and CDR2 SVGAGI (reference sequence). The length of the CDR3 is 14 residues. Written as DNA, the CDR3 is TGTGCCAGCAGTCAAGACAGAATCTCGGGTGGCTACACCTTC. Protein product: CASSQDRISGGYTF.